What follows is one TCR beta chain and its context. The antigen is not known. The CDR3 covers 12 residues. Germline lookup yields CDR1 LGHNT and CDR2 FRNRAP. V was shortened by 2 bases and J by 7 bases, with 8 bases between the two germline ends. This record comes from a study of T cells in localized non-small cell lung cancer. Here immunoSEQ multiplex PCR was the method, and the copy in TCRdb shows in-frame clones only, minus some. The table shows 20,000 to 25,000 clones, with around 90% occurring only once. The study, taken as a whole, reports: Median around 60 top-100 tumor clones were shared with paired adjacent lung.

The clonotype originates from a male donor aged 60 or over with stage I squamous cell lung carcinoma. The material was peripheral blood, obtained before any cancer treatment. The V and J genes are TRBV12-5 and TRBJ1-2; D is ambiguous. The CDR3 here is CASGLSTGGYTF. Here the CDR3 DNA reads TGTGCTAGTGGTTTGAGTACGGGTGGCTACACCTTC.